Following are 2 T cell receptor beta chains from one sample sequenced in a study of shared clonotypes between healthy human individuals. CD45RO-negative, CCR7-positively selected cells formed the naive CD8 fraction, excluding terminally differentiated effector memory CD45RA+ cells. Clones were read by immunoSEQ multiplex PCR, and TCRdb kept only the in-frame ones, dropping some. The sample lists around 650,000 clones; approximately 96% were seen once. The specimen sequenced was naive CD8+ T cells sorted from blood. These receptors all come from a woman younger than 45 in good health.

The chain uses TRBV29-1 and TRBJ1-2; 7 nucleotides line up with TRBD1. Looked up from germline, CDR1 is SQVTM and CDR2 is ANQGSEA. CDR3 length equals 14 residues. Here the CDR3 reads CTCWSPGGGDGYTF. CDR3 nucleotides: TGCACCTGTTGGAGCCCAGGGGGGGGCGATGGCTACACCTTC.

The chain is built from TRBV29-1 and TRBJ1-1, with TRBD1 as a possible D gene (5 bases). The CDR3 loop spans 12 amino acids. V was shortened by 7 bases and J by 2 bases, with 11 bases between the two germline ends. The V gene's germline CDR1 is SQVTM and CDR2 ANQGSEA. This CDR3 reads CSDLGDNTEAFF. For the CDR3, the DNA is TGCAGCGACTTGGGGGACAACACTGAAGCTTTCTTT.